The next 4 T cell receptor beta chains were all read from a single sample in a study of PD-1 blockade in classical Hodgkin lymphoma. Repertoires were generated with immunoSEQ multiplex PCR, while TCRdb's copy carries only in-frame clones and drops some. The sample records some 18,000 clones, about 81% being singletons. Every patient had relapsed following autologous stem cell transplantation, and cohorts differed in brentuximab vedotin exposure. The starting material was peripheral blood mononuclear cells (PBMCs), obtained before the second cycle of nivolumab. These TCRs come from a human donor with classical Hodgkin lymphoma.

The chain has TRBV5-1 and TRBJ2-1; either TRBD1 or TRBD2 may supply D (6 bases each). The CDR3 length is 13 residues. Trimming shortened V by 0 bases and J by 7 bases, and 8 bases separated the two germline ends. Germline V gene lookup returns CDR1 SGHRS and CDR2 YFSETQ. CDR3 in amino acids: CASSLEGGNEQFF. For the CDR3, the DNA is TGCGCCAGCAGCTTGGAGGGGGGAAATGAGCAGTTCTTC. The variable domain in full, with the rest retrieved from reference TRBV5-1 and TRBJ2-1, is KAGVTQTPRYLIKTRGQQVTLSCSPISGHRSVSWYQQTPGQGLQFLFEYFSETQRNKGNFPGRFSGRQFSNSRSEMNVSTLELGDSALYLCASSLEGGNEQFFGPGTRLTVL.

This chain connects TRBV20-1 to TRBJ2-3; unclear D gene. Germline lookup yields CDR1 DFQATT and CDR2 SNEGSKA (reference sequence). The CDR3 consists of 11 residues. Written as DNA, the CDR3 is TGCAGCGGAATTTTGGAAGATACGCAGTATTTT. It specifies CSGILEDTQYF.

J is TRBJ2-1 and V is TRBV10-1, with D possibly TRBD2 on 6 matching bases. V was shortened by 6 bases and J by 5 bases, with 14 bases between the two germline ends. The CDR3 contains 14 residues. The germline gives CDR1 WNHNN, CDR2 SYGVQD (reference sequence). The CDR3 is CASRAGPGDNEQFF. DNA for the CDR3: TGCGCCAGCAGAGCGGGTCCTGGGGACAATGAGCAGTTCTTC.

In DNA, the CDR3 is TGTGCCTGGAGTGATTTACTAGCAGAAGATACGCAGTATTTT. Translating it yields CAWSDLLAEDTQYF. This rearrangement joins TRBV30 to TRBJ2-3, with D perhaps matching TRBD2 (6 bases). CDR3 length equals 14 residues. V lost 1 base and J 5 bases, leaving 13 bases between the germline ends. Germline CDR1 GTSNPN, CDR2 SVGIG (reference sequence).